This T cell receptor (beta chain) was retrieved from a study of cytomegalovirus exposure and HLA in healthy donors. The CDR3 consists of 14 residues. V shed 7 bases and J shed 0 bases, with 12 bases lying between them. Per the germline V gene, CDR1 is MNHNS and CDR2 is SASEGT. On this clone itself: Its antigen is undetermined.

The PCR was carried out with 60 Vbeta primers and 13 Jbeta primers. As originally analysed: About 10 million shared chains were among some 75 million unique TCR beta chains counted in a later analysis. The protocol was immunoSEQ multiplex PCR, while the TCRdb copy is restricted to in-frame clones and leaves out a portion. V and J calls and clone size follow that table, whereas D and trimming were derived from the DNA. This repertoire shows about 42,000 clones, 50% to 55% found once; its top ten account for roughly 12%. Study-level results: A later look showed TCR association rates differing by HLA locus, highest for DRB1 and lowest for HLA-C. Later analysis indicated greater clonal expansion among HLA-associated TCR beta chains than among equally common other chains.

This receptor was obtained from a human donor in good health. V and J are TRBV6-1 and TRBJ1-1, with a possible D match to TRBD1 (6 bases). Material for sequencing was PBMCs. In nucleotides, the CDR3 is TGTGCCAGCAACGAACAGGGAGTGAACACTGAAGCTTTCTTT. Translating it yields CASNEQGVNTEAFF.